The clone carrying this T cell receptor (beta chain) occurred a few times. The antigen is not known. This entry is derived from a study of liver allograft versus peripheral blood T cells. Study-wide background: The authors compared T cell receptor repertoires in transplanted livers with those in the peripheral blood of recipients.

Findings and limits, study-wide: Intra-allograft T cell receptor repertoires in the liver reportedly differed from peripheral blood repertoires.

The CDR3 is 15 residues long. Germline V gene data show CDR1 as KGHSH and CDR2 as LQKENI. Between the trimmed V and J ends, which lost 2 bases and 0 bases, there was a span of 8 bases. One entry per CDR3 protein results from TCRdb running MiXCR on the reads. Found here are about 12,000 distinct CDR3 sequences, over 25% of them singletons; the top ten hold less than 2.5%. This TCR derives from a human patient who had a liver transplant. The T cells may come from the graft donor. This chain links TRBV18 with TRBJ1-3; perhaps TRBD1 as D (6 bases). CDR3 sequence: CASSPEGGSGNTIYF. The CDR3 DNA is TGTGCCAGCTCACCAGAAGGGGGCTCTGGAAACACCATATATTTT. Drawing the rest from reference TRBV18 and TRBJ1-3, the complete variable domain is NAGVMQNPRHLVRRRGQEARLRCSPMKGHSHVYWYRQLPEEGLKFMVYLQKENIIDESGMPKERFSAEFPKEGPSILRIQQVVRGDSAAYFCASSPEGGSGNTIYFGEGSWLTVV.